Each of the 16 T cell receptor beta chains below was sequenced from the same sample in a study of somatic mutations in cytotoxic T cells in rheumatoid arthritis. Profiling relied on immunoSEQ multiplex PCR, and the TCRdb table lists in-frame clones only, not all of them. The sample holds about 16,000 clones, just under 80% seen once. Sequenced: CD8+ T cells sorted from blood. Receptor source: an adult with rheumatoid arthritis.

The V and J genes are TRBV6-6 and TRBJ2-1; D remains ambiguous. CDR3 length: 13 residues. Germline lookup yields CDR1 MNHNY and CDR2 SVGAGI (reference sequence). Trimming pared 7 bases from V and 14 bases from J, leaving 21 bases between. Here the CDR3 DNA reads TGTGCCAGCAAATCCCTGCCGCTCGCGGTTGAGTTCTTC. Translated: CASKSLPLAVEFF.

The chain couples TRBV7-2 to TRBJ2-6; D is undetermined. V lost 1 base and J lost 4, with 5 bases in between. Germline CDR1 SGHTA, CDR2 FQGNSA. The CDR3 totals 14 residues. CDR3 residues: CASSLGRGANVLTF. CDR3 nucleotides: TGTGCCAGCAGCTTAGGTCGGGGGGCCAACGTCCTGACTTTC.

V and J are TRBV7-6 and TRBJ1-1; D is unresolved. This CDR3 is built from 15 residues. The V end was cut by 0 bases, the J end by 1 base, with 9 bases between. The germline gives CDR1 SGHVS, CDR2 FNYEAQ. The CDR3 nucleotides are TGTGCCAGCAGCTTAGCAGGGCCAGAGAACACTGAAGCTTTCTTT. Translating gives CASSLAGPENTEAFF.

V is TRBV7-8 and J is TRBJ2-2; no reliable D call. The germline gives CDR1 SGHVS, CDR2 FQNEAQ. Trimming removed 1 base at V and 5 bases at J, with 8 bases between. The CDR3 has 14 residues. The DNA of the CDR3 is TGTGCCAGCAGCTTAGGAACTATAACCGGGGAGCTGTTTTTT. The encoded protein is CASSLGTITGELFF.

V is TRBV5-1 and J is TRBJ2-7; possibly TRBD1 for D (5 bases). This CDR3 spans 13 amino acids. Trimming removed 0 bases from V and 2 bases from J, with 6 bases in between. CDR1 and CDR2 (germline): SGHRS, YFSETQ. Here the CDR3 reads CASSLEQAYEQYF. The DNA of the CDR3 is TGCGCCAGCAGCTTGGAACAGGCCTACGAGCAGTACTTC. Together with reference TRBV5-1 and TRBJ2-7, the CDR3 gives the full variable domain: KAGVTQTPRYLIKTRGQQVTLSCSPISGHRSVSWYQQTPGQGLQFLFEYFSETQRNKGNFPGRFSGRQFSNSRSEMNVSTLELGDSALYLCASSLEQAYEQYFGPGTRLTVT.

This chain connects TRBV7-9 to TRBJ2-1; D not certain. The CDR3 has 15 residues. The germline V and J ends were trimmed by 5 bases and 4 bases, with 15 bases remaining between them. Germline CDR1 and CDR2: SEHNR and FQNEAQ (reference sequence). CDR3 sequence reads: CASSLRTYPYNEQFF. The CDR3 nucleotides are TGTGCCAGCAGCCTAAGGACCTACCCATACAATGAGCAGTTCTTC.

The chain links TRBV5-1 to TRBJ2-3, with D perhaps matching TRBD1 (5 bases). CDR1 and CDR2 from the germline V gene are SGHRS and YFSETQ. V dropped 0 bases and J dropped 0 bases, with 8 bases sitting between them. The CDR3 loop spans 15 amino acids. In DNA, the CDR3 is TGCGCCAGCAGCTTGGAGGGGCCTAGCACAGATACGCAGTATTTT. It yields the protein CASSLEGPSTDTQYF.

This clone was recorded a few times. The chain joins TRBV11-3 to TRBJ2-7; D is uncertain. V was shortened by 5 bases and J by 1 base, with 12 bases between the two germline ends. Per germline, CDR1 SGHNT and CDR2 YENEEA. This CDR3 comprises 14 residues. The CDR3 bases are TGTGCCAGCAGCCTCCGAGCGTCGTCCTACGAGCAGTACTTC. The encoded protein is CASSLRASSYEQYF.

The rearrangement joins TRBV28 to TRBJ1-2, with D hard to call. V lost 2 bases, J lost 2 bases, and 6 bases lay in between. Looked up from germline, CDR1 is MDHEN and CDR2 is SYDVKM. The CDR3 is made up of 13 amino acids. CDR3 sequence: CASSLIGNYGYTF. Here the CDR3 DNA reads TGTGCCAGCAGTTTAATAGGGAACTATGGCTACACCTTC.

This clone was detected only a few times. V is TRBV7-9 and J is TRBJ1-5, with D hard to call. Deletions cut 1 base from V and 6 bases from J, with 4 bases between. Germline CDR1 SEHNR, CDR2 FQNEAQ (reference sequence). The CDR3 extends over 12 amino acids. DNA for the CDR3: TGTGCCAGCAGCTTAGGATTTCAGCCCCAGCATTTT. Translated, it gives CASSLGFQPQHF.

The chain joins TRBV13 to TRBJ1-6, with TRBD1 as a possible D gene (5 bases). V lost 5 bases to trimming and J lost 10 bases, with 21 bases between them. This CDR3 contains 16 residues. The germline gives CDR1 PRHDT, CDR2 FYEKMQ (reference sequence). Written as DNA, the CDR3 is TGTGCCAGCAGCCCCCTGGGAACGGAGGGGCTGTCACCCCTCCACTTT. Protein product: CASSPLGTEGLSPLHF.

In this sample, this clone turned up a few times. The chain couples TRBV19 to TRBJ1-1; D ambiguous. V lost 7 bases and J 0 bases, leaving 15 bases between the germline ends. The CDR3 is made up of 15 amino acids. CDR1 is LNHDA and CDR2 is SQIVND in the germline V gene (reference sequence). The CDR3 DNA reads TGTGCCAGTATTCAAGGGCGCACCCTGAACACTGAAGCTTTCTTT. This translates into CASIQGRTLNTEAFF.

This chain joins TRBV11-2 and TRBJ1-1, with D maybe TRBD1 (5 bases). The CDR3 covers 17 residues. Germline CDR1 is SGHAT and CDR2 is FQNNGV. Between the trimmed V and J ends, which lost 3 bases and 0 bases, there was a span of 17 bases. The CDR3 protein is CASSFWTPTVMNTEAFF. The CDR3 nucleotides read TGTGCCAGCAGCTTCTGGACACCGACTGTCATGAACACTGAAGCTTTCTTT.

This clone was counted a few times. V gene TRBV5-1 combines with J gene TRBJ1-4; tentatively, D is TRBD1 (5 bases). Trimming took off 1 base at V and 4 bases at J, with 11 bases between the two ends. The CDR3 spans 15 residues. The germline CDR1 and CDR2 sequences are SGHRS and YFSETQ. The CDR3 DNA sequence: TGCGCCAGCAGCTTGCGAGGGGTCGATAATGAAAAACTGTTTTTT. Translated: CASSLRGVDNEKLFF.

The chain couples TRBV6-6 to TRBJ1-5; D is uncertain. Trimming cost V 6 bases and J 7 bases, with 7 bases left between them. Germline values: CDR1 MNHNY, CDR2 SVGAGI (reference sequence). This CDR3 spans 11 amino acids. The CDR3, as DNA: TGTGCCAGCAGACGTGAACAGCCCCAGCATTTT. It translates to CASRREQPQHF.

The chain combines TRBV27 with TRBJ2-1; D may match TRBD1 or TRBD2 (5 bases each). The CDR3 is made up of 15 amino acids. Trimming left V 5 bases short and J 0 bases short, with 11 bases between. The germline CDR1 and CDR2 sequences are MNHEY and SMNVEV (reference sequence). The CDR3 is CASSPSGSSYNEQFF. CDR3 coding DNA: TGTGCCAGCAGTCCTTCAGGGAGCTCCTACAATGAGCAGTTCTTC.